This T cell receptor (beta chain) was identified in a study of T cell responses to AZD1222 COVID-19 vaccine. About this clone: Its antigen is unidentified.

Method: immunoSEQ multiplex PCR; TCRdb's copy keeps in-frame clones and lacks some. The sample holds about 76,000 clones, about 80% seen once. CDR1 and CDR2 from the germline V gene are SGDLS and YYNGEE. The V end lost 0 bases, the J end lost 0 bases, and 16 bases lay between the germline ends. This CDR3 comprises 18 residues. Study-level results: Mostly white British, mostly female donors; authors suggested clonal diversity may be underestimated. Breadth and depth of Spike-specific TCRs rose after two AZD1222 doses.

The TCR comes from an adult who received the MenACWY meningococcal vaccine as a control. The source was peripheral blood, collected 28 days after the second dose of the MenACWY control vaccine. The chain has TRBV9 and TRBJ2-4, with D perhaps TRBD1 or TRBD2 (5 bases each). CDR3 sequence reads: CASSVGSGTGIAKNIQYF. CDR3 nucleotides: TGTGCCAGCAGCGTAGGGAGTGGGACGGGCATAGCCAAAAACATTCAGTACTTC.